Below, 2 T cell receptor beta chains from the same sample are listed, as sequenced in a study of blood T cell repertoires in COVID-19. Clones were sequenced by immunoSEQ multiplex PCR, and TCRdb holds only the in-frame ones, with some missing. The sample shows roughly 200,000 clones, roughly three quarters of them seen only once. The sample was peripheral blood. All receptors derive from a woman aged 80 or over with COVID-19, enrolled during active disease.

The rearrangement uses TRBV5-6 and TRBJ1-1; D is possibly TRBD1 (6 bases). CDR3 length equals 15 residues. Trimming pared 4 bases from V and 5 bases from J, leaving 18 bases between. Germline V CDR1 and CDR2: SGHDT, YYEEEE. This chain's CDR3 is CASSPPQGLSTEAFF. The CDR3 nucleotides read TGTGCCAGCAGCCCACCACAGGGTCTGAGTACTGAAGCTTTCTTT.

This clone was counted between two and nine times. The chain recombines TRBV5-1 with TRBJ2-7; maybe TRBD1 (5 bases). Germline V gives CDR1 SGHRS, CDR2 YFSETQ. The CDR3 spans 14 residues. V was shortened by 0 bases and J by 4 bases, with 11 bases between the two germline ends. The CDR3 DNA reads TGCGCCAGCAGCTTGGCCCTAGGGGATTACGAGCAGTACTTC. As protein: CASSLALGDYEQYF. The full variable domain, completed using reference TRBV5-1 and TRBJ2-7, is KAGVTQTPRYLIKTRGQQVTLSCSPISGHRSVSWYQQTPGQGLQFLFEYFSETQRNKGNFPGRFSGRQFSNSRSEMNVSTLELGDSALYLCASSLALGDYEQYFGPGTRLTVT.